This section outlines one TCR beta chain sequence together with its context. The sample comes from a study of monozygotic twins with inflammatory bowel disease. CDR1 and CDR2 (germline): SGHRS, YFSETQ. This CDR3 has 16 amino acids. Unfractionated whole blood yielded total RNA, and T cells were not sorted. TCRdb reprocessed the 5' RACE reads and keeps a single row for each CDR3 protein, giving no DNA. The table lists approximately 340,000 distinct CDR3 sequences. The sample consisted of blood. This receptor was taken from a human donor with ulcerative colitis or Crohn's disease, or a healthy co-twin of an affected twin (not recorded which). The chain combines TRBV5-1 with TRBJ2-6; without DNA, the TCRdb call of TRBD1 cannot be checked. This chain's CDR3 is CASSFSTGSGANVLTF.